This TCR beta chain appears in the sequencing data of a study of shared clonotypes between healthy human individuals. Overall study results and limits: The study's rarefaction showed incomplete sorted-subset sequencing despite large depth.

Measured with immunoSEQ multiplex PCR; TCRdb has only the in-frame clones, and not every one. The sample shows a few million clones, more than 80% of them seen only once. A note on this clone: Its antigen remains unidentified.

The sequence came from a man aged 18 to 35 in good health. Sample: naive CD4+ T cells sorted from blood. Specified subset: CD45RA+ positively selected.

CDR3 protein: CASSPQGLAGRITGELFF. In nucleotides, the CDR3 is TGTGCCAGCTCACCACAGGGACTAGCGGGAAGAATCACCGGGGAGCTGTTTTTT. The chain uses TRBV18 and TRBJ2-2; 13 bases map to TRBD2. Germline V gives CDR1 KGHSH, CDR2 LQKENI. The CDR3 is 18 residues long. After removal of 1 base from V and 4 bases from J, the junction contained 6 bases not matched to a gene.